The clone carrying this T cell receptor beta chain showed up just once. Germline V gene sequence: CDR1 MDHEN, CDR2 SYDVKM. The CDR3 spans 14 residues. V shed 6 bases and J 1 base; nucleotides not matched to a gene: 4. Profiled with immunoSEQ multiplex PCR; TCRdb holds only in-frame clones, not every one. The profile covers approximately 200,000 clones, with 90% to 95% appearing a single time and roughly a tenth taken by the ten largest. This specimen belongs to a study of T cell responses to AZD1222 COVID-19 vaccine. Material: peripheral blood, obtained on day 0 of AZD1222 vaccination. The rearrangement links TRBV28 to TRBJ2-7; the match to TRBD1 covers 9 bases. The source is an adult in good health. The CDR3 region has the DNA TGTGCCAGCAGATCCGGGACAGGGTCCTACGAGCAGTACTTC. Translation gives CASRSGTGSYEQYF.